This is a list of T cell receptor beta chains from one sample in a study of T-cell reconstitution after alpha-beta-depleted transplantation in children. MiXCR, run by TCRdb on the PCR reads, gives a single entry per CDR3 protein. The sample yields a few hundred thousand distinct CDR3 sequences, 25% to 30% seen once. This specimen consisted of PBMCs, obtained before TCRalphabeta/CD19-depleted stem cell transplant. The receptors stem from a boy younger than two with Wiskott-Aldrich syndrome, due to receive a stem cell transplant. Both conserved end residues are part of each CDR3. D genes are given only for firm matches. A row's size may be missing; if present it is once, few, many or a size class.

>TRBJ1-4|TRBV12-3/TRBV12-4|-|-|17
CASSFYGGSGINEKLFF
TGTGCCAGCAGTTTTTATGGAGGCTCCGGCATCAATGAAAAACTGTTTTTT
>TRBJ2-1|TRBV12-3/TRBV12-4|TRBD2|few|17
CASSFRHGRISYNEQFF
TGTGCCAGCAGTTTTCGTCACGGGAGGATATCCTACAATGAGCAGTTCTTC
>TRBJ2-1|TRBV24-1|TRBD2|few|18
CATSEGTSGRARDNEQFF
TGTGCCACCAGTGAAGGGACTAGCGGGAGGGCGAGGGACAATGAGCAGTTCTTC
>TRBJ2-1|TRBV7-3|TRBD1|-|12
CASSPGTGQQFF
TGTGCCAGCAGCCCGGGGACAGGCCAGCAGTTCTTC
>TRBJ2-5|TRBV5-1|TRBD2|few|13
CASSILAGSHKYF
TGCGCCAGCTCAATTCTAGCGGGTTCTCATAAGTACTTC
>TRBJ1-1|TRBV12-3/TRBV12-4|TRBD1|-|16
CASRRDSANMNTEAFF
TGTGCCAGCAGACGGGACAGTGCTAATATGAACACTGAAGCTTTCTTT
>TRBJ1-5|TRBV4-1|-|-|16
CASSTTGFYSNQPQHF
TGCGCCAGCAGCACCACAGGTTTTTATAGCAATCAGCCCCAGCATTTT
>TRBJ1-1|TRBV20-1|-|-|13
CSARAGGNTEAFF
TGCAGTGCTAGAGCCGGGGGGAACACTGAAGCTTTCTTT
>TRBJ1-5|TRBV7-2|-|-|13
CASSLTLNQPQHF
TGTGCCAGCAGCTTGACCCTCAATCAGCCCCAGCATTTT
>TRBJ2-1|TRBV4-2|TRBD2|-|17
CASSQEEASGSYNEQFF
TGTGCCAGCAGCCAAGAGGAGGCTAGCGGATCCTACAATGAGCAGTTCTTC
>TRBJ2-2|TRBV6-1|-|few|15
CASIPSHANTGELFF
TGTGCCAGCATACCCAGCCATGCGAACACCGGGGAGCTGTTTTTT
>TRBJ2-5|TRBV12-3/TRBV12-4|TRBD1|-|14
CASSLTGGPETQYF
TGTGCCAGCAGTTTGACAGGGGGCCCAGAGACCCAGTACTTC
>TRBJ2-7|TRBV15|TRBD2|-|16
CATSRGAISGRGEQYF
TGTGCCACCAGCAGAGGGGCCATTAGCGGGAGAGGAGAGCAGTACTTC
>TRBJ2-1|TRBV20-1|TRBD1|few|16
CSARDKDRGLYNEQFF
TGCAGTGCTAGAGATAAGGACAGGGGGCTTTACAATGAGCAGTTCTTC
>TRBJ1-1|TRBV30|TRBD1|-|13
CACNLDRDREAFF
TGTGCCTGCAATTTAGACCGGGACAGGGAAGCTTTCTTT
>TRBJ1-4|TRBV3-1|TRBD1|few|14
CASSQGQAFEKLFF
TGTGCCAGCAGCCAGGGACAGGCCTTTGAAAAACTGTTTTTT
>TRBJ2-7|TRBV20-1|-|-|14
CSARQGRGIGEQYF
TGCAGTGCCCGACAAGGACGAGGGATCGGAGAGCAGTACTTC
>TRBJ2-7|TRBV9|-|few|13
CASSVLGEGEQYF
TGTGCCAGCAGCGTACTCGGCGAGGGCGAGCAGTACTTC
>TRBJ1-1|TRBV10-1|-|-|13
CASSGEQGSEAFF
TGCGCCAGCAGTGGGGAACAGGGATCTGAAGCTTTCTTT
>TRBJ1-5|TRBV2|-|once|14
CASSESYSNQPQHF
TGTGCCAGCAGTGAATCCTATAGCAATCAGCCCCAGCATTTT
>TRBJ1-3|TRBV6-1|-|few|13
CASSETAGNTIYF
TGTGCCAGCAGTGAGACAGCTGGAAACACCATATATTTT
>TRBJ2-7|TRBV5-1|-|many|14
CASSLDGGSYEQYF
TGTGCCAGCAGTTTAGATGGCGGCTCCTACGAGCAGTACTTC
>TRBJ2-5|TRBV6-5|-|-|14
CASSYSIIAETQYF
TGTGCCAGCAGTTACTCGATTATCGCTGAGACCCAGTACTTC